The 23 T cell receptor beta chains in this list originate from one sample, sequenced in a study of glioma-infiltrating T cells after dendritic cell vaccination. Some clones are missing from TCRdb's copy, which holds only in-frame ones; the method was immunoSEQ multiplex PCR. Of under 130,000 clones in the sample, roughly 79% were seen once. The sequencing used blood, collected before dendritic cell vaccination. Receptor source: a human donor with glioblastoma.

The V gene is TRBV7-3, the J gene TRBJ2-5; D is uncertain. There are 13 residues in the CDR3. V lost 1 base and J lost 0, with 3 bases in between. Germline CDR1 and CDR2: SGHTA and FQGTGA. The CDR3 DNA is TGTGCCAGCAGCTTAAGCGACCAAGAGACCCAGTACTTC. Amino acids: CASSLSDQETQYF.

The sample holds a few counts of this clone. The chain couples TRBV12-2 to TRBJ1-2; no check of the table's D call, TRBD1, against the DNA was made. TRBV12-2 is described as a pseudogene. CDR3 size: 16 residues. CDR3 sequence reads: CASRLVGASANYGYTF. Here the CDR3 DNA reads TGTGCAAGTCGCTTAGTAGGGGCGTCAGCTAACTATGGCTACACCTTC.

This clone was seen only once. V gene TRBV19 combines with J gene TRBJ1-1, with D possibly TRBD1 on 6 matching bases. CDR1 is LNHDA and CDR2 is SQIVND in the germline V gene (reference sequence). The CDR3 runs 14 residues. V lost 8 bases and J lost 1, with 14 bases in between. CDR3 nucleotides: TGTGCCAGTCTGACGGGACACCCGAACACTGAAGCTTTCTTT. Encoded protein: CASLTGHPNTEAFF.

The V call is TRBV6-1, the J call TRBJ2-1, with no clear D. Germline V gene sequence: CDR1 MNHNS, CDR2 SASEGT. V gave up 8 bases and J gave up 1 base, with 9 bases separating them. This CDR3 is built from 13 residues. CDR3 loop: CASGPYSYNEQFF. For the CDR3, the DNA is TGTGCCAGCGGCCCGTATTCCTACAATGAGCAGTTCTTC.

The V call is TRBV11-3, the J call TRBJ2-3; perhaps TRBD2 as D (6 bases). Per germline, CDR1 SGHNT and CDR2 YENEEA. V was shortened by 5 bases and J by 2 bases, with 11 bases between the two germline ends. The CDR3 runs 14 residues. The CDR3 here is CASSLSSDTDTQYF. DNA of the CDR3: TGTGCCAGCAGCCTCTCTAGCGACACAGATACGCAGTATTTT.

This clone was seen only a few times. This sequence joins TRBV10-1 and TRBJ2-3; 7 bases match TRBD2. The CDR3 loop spans 15 amino acids. CDR1 and CDR2 (germline): WNHNN, SYGVQD (reference sequence). J gave up 0 bases and V 3 bases, and 3 bases lay outside the gene matches. In nucleotides, the CDR3 is TGCGCCAGCAGTGAAGGCGGGAGTAGCACAGATACGCAGTATTTT. This gives the protein CASSEGGSSTDTQYF.

This clone is medium-sized in the sample. The genes are TRBV7-2 and TRBJ1-3; no reliable D call. The germline CDR1 and CDR2 sequences are SGHTA and FQGNSA. The CDR3 totals 14 residues. The V and J ends lost 4 bases and 0 bases respectively, with 7 bases between them. Written as DNA, the CDR3 is TGTGCCAGCAGCTCACAGAGCTCTGGAAACACCATATATTTT. Amino acid sequence: CASSSQSSGNTIYF.

The rearrangement links TRBV11-1 to TRBJ2-2, with TRBD2 matching 12 bases. CDR3 length equals 18 residues. The V gene's germline CDR1 is SGHAT and CDR2 FQDESV (reference sequence). Germline trimming cut 2 bases from V and 2 bases from J; bases unmatched to any gene: 6. The CDR3 bases are TGTGCCAGCAGCTTAACGACTAGCGGGGGAGCTAACACCGGGGAGCTGTTTTTT. Amino acids: CASSLTTSGGANTGELFF.

The chain carries TRBV7-2 and TRBJ2-5, with TRBD2 matching 10 bases. CDR1 and CDR2 (germline): SGHTA, FQGNSA. Trimming at V came to 1 base and at J to 5 bases, leaving 4 bases not matched to a gene. This CDR3 has 15 amino acids. The CDR3 spells CASSLVALAGETQYF. CDR3 bases: TGTGCCAGCAGCTTAGTAGCACTAGCGGGGGAGACCCAGTACTTC.

As concerns this clone: This sample includes further DNA sequences coding for the same CDR3. The chain recombines TRBV5-1 with TRBJ2-2; TRBD2 matches 8 bases. There are 17 residues in the CDR3. With 4 bases clipped from V and 1 base from J, the junction kept 9 bases outside the gene matches. Per the germline V gene, CDR1 is SGHRS and CDR2 is YFSETQ. CDR3 nucleotides: TGCGCCAGCAGCCCTTGGGCCGGGGGGGAGAACACCGGGGAGCTGTTTTTT. Translation gives CASSPWAGGENTGELFF.

V is TRBV6-4 and J is TRBJ1-2; D might be TRBD1 (6 bases). CDR3 size: 14 residues. In germline, CDR1 is MRHNA, CDR2 SNTAGT. V dropped 5 bases and J dropped 3 bases, with 13 bases sitting between them. CDR3 amino acids: CASSPRGGDYGYTF. CDR3 nucleotide sequence: TGTGCCAGCAGTCCCCGGGGGGGCGACTATGGCTACACCTTC.

This chain connects TRBV7-8 to TRBJ2-7; D might be TRBD1 (5 bases). CDR1 is SGHVS, CDR2 FQNEAQ, per germline. V gave up 1 base and J gave up 2 bases, with 9 bases separating them. This CDR3 has 14 residues. DNA of the CDR3: TGTGCCAGCAGCTTAGTACAGACAGCCTACGAGCAGTACTTC. Translating gives CASSLVQTAYEQYF.

V is TRBV30 and J is TRBJ1-2; the D gene is possibly TRBD1 (6 bases). V was pared by 8 bases and J by 4 bases, with 23 bases between. From germline, CDR1 is GTSNPN and CDR2 SVGIG (reference sequence). The CDR3 runs to 15 residues. In DNA, the CDR3 is TGTGCCCGGACTTCGAGCGGGGGGCTCAGCTATGGCTACACCTTC. It yields the protein CARTSSGGLSYGYTF.

V and J are TRBV11-3 and TRBJ2-1, with 8 positions matching TRBD1. V shed 5 bases, J shed 1 base, and the junction held 10 bases outside the gene matches. Germline CDR1 reads SGHNT; CDR2 reads YENEEA. The CDR3 contains 17 residues. This chain's CDR3 is CASSHGQGVASYNEQFF. DNA for the CDR3: TGTGCCAGCAGCCACGGACAGGGCGTTGCTTCCTACAATGAGCAGTTCTTC.

The V and J genes are TRBV9 and TRBJ1-2; perhaps TRBD1 as D (5 bases). The CDR3 sequence is 14 residues long. V lost 4 bases to trimming and J lost 8 bases, with 18 bases between them. Germline CDR1 and CDR2: SGDLS and YYNGEE. CDR3: CASSPWDLTRGYTF. The CDR3 DNA reads as TGTGCCAGCAGCCCCTGGGACTTGACGAGGGGCTACACCTTC. Filled out from reference TRBV9 and TRBJ1-2, the complete variable domain reads DSGVTQTPKHLITATGQRVTLRCSPRSGDLSVYWYQQSLDQGLQFLIQYYNGEERAKGNILERFSAQQFPDLHSELNLSSLELGDSALYFCASSPWDLTRGYTFGSGTRLTVV.

CDR3 DNA sequence: TGTGCCAGCTCACCCCGACTAGCGGGGGGGTCCTACAATGAGCAGTTCTTC. As protein: CASSPRLAGGSYNEQFF. The chain links TRBV18 to TRBJ2-1; 14 bases fit TRBD2. Germline values: CDR1 KGHSH, CDR2 LQKENI. V shed 3 bases and J 1 base; nucleotides not matched to a gene: 2. The CDR3 has 17 residues.

The J gene is TRBJ2-1, the V gene TRBV4-1; TRBD2 matches at 14 bases. With V trimmed by 4 bases and J by 8 bases, 10 bases remained unmatched. This CDR3 spans 17 amino acids. The germline gives CDR1 MGHRA, CDR2 YSYEKL. CDR3 nucleotides: TGCGCCAGCAGCCTTGGACTAGCGGGGGGAATAGGGTATGAGCAGTTCTTC. Its protein product is CASSLGLAGGIGYEQFF.

This rearrangement joins TRBV5-1 to TRBJ1-2, with a tentative D call TRBD1 (5 bases). Germline V gene sequence: CDR1 SGHRS, CDR2 YFSETQ. The germline V and J ends were trimmed by 0 bases and 2 bases, with 8 bases remaining between them. There are 14 residues in the CDR3. The CDR3 loop is CASSLARANYGYTF. CDR3 in DNA: TGCGCCAGCAGCTTGGCCAGGGCGAACTATGGCTACACCTTC.

The chain recombines TRBV19 with TRBJ2-1, with 8 bases that match TRBD2. The ends lost 3 bases at V and 3 bases at J; junction bases unmatched: 7. The CDR3 is 16 residues long. Germline loops: CDR1 LNHDA, CDR2 SQIVND (reference sequence). CDR3 sequence (DNA): TGTGCCAGTAGTATCCGAGCGGGGGTCCGCTACAATGAGCAGTTCTTC. Amino acid sequence: CASSIRAGVRYNEQFF.

The chain couples TRBV4-1 to TRBJ1-6, with 9 nucleotides matching TRBD1. CDR3 length: 19 amino acids. V was pared by 1 base and J by 3 bases, with 10 bases of the junction left unmatched. CDR1 is MGHRA, CDR2 YSYEKL, per germline. CDR3 in amino acids: CASSQGGPGQGFYNSPLHF. CDR3 sequence (DNA): TGCGCCAGCAGCCAAGGAGGACCCGGACAGGGGTTCTATAATTCACCCCTCCACTTT.

V and J are TRBV7-9 and TRBJ2-2; TRBD1 agrees at 7 bases. The CDR3 loop spans 15 amino acids. J lost 5 bases, V lost 2 bases, and 5 bases had no gene match. From germline, CDR1 is SEHNR and CDR2 FQNEAQ (reference sequence). The CDR3 protein is CASSLRQGETGELFF. DNA for the CDR3: TGTGCCAGCAGCTTAAGACAGGGCGAAACCGGGGAGCTGTTTTTT.

This clone showed up just a few times. J is TRBJ1-1 and V is TRBV19; maybe TRBD1 (5 bases). From germline, CDR1 is LNHDA and CDR2 SQIVND (reference sequence). The CDR3 extends over 12 amino acids. Trimming removed 6 bases from V and 7 bases from J, with 12 bases in between. CDR3 sequence: CASSQRDLEAFF. The CDR3, as DNA: TGTGCCAGTAGCCAGCGGGACCTTGAAGCTTTCTTT.

This rearrangement joins TRBV5-1 to TRBJ1-4; D unclear. Germline V gene lookup returns CDR1 SGHRS and CDR2 YFSETQ. This CDR3 contains 17 residues. Trimming removed 5 bases at V and 6 bases at J, with 23 bases between. CDR3 protein: CASSTSPPGRRYEKLFF. The CDR3 DNA reads TGCGCCAGCAGTACCTCACCCCCGGGTCGGCGGTATGAAAAACTGTTTTTT.